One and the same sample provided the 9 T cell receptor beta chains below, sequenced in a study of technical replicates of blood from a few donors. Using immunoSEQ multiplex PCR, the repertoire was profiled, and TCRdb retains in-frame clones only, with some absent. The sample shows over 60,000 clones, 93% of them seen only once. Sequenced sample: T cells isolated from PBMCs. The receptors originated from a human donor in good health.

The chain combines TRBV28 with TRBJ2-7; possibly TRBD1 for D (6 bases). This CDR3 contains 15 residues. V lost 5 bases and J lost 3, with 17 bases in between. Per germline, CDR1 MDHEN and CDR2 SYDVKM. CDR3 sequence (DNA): TGTGCCAGCAGTGAGTCCGACAGGCCCAACTACGAGCAGTACTTC. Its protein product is CASSESDRPNYEQYF.

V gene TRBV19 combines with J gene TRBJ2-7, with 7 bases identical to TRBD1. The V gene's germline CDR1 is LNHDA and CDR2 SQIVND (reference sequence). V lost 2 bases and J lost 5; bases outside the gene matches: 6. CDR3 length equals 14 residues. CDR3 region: CASSIRGQLNEQYF. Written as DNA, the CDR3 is TGTGCCAGTAGTATAAGGGGACAGCTTAACGAGCAGTACTTC.

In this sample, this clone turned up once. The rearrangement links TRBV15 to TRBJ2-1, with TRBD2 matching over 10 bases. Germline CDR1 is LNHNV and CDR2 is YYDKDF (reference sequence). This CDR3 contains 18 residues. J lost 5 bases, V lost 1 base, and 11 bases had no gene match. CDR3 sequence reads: CATSRVLAGVMVHNEQFF. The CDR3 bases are TGTGCCACCAGCAGAGTTCTAGCGGGAGTTATGGTCCACAATGAGCAGTTCTTC.

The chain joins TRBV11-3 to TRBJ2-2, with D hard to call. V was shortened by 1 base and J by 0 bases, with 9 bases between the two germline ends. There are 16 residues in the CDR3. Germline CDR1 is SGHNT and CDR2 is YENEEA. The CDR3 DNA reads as TGTGCCAGCAGCTTAGCGTCCAGTCCGAACACCGGGGAGCTGTTTTTT. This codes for CASSLASSPNTGELFF.

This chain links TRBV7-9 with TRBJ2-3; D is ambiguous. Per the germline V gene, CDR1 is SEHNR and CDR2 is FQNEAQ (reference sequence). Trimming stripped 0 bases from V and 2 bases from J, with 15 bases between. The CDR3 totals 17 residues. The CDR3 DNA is TGTGCCAGCAGCTTAGCGCTCGGAGAGACTTACACAGATACGCAGTATTTT. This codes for CASSLALGETYTDTQYF.

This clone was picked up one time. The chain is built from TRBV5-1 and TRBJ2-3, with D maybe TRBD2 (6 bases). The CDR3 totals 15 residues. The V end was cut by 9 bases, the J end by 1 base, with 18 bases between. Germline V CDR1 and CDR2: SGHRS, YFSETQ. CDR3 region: CATAKGGIGTDTQYF. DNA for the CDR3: TGCGCCACAGCCAAAGGAGGGATAGGCACAGATACGCAGTATTTT.

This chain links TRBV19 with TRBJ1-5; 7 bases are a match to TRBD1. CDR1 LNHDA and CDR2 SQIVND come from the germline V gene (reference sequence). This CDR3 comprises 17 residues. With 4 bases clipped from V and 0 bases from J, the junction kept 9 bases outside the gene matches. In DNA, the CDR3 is TGTGCCAGTAGTAGATCGACCAGGGGGTATAGCAATCAGCCCCAGCATTTT. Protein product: CASSRSTRGYSNQPQHF.

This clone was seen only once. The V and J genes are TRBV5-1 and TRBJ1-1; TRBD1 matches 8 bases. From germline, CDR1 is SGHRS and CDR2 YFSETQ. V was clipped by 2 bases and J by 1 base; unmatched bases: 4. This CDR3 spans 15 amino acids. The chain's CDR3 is CASSFQGAQNTEAFF. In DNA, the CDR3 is TGCGCCAGCAGCTTCCAGGGGGCTCAGAACACTGAAGCTTTCTTT.

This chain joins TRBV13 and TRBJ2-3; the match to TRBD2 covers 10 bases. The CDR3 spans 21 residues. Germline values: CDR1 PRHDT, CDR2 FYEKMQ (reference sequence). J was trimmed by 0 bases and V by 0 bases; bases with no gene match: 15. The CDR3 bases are TGTGCCAGCAGCTTAGGAGGGCGGCTAGCGGGAGAGAAGAGGAGCACAGATACGCAGTATTTT. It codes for CASSLGGRLAGEKRSTDTQYF. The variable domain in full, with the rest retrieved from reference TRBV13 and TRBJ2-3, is AAGVIQSPRHLIKEKRETATLKCYPIPRHDTVYWYQQGPGQDPQFLISFYEKMQSDKGSIPDRFSAQQFSDYHSELNMSSLELGDSALYFCASSLGGRLAGEKRSTDTQYFGPGTRLTVL.